This T cell receptor (beta chain) was captured by sequencing in a study of T cell changes during pregnancy in multiple sclerosis. Only in-frame clones appear in the TCRdb table, and some are missing; sequencing was by immunoSEQ multiplex PCR. The data show around 70,000 clones, 85% to 95% seen once. The V gene's germline CDR1 is KGHSH and CDR2 LQKENI. CDR3 size: 14 residues. Trimming took off 0 bases at V and 7 bases at J, with 13 bases between the two ends. This chain uses TRBV18 with TRBJ2-7, with D tentatively TRBD2 (6 bases). The input for sequencing was peripheral blood, taken before pregnancy. This TCR was recovered from a female donor with multiple sclerosis, enrolled in a pregnancy study. CDR3 coding DNA: TGTGCCAGCTCACCACCGGGGGGTTACGCTGAGCAGTACTTC. Protein product: CASSPPGGYAEQYF.